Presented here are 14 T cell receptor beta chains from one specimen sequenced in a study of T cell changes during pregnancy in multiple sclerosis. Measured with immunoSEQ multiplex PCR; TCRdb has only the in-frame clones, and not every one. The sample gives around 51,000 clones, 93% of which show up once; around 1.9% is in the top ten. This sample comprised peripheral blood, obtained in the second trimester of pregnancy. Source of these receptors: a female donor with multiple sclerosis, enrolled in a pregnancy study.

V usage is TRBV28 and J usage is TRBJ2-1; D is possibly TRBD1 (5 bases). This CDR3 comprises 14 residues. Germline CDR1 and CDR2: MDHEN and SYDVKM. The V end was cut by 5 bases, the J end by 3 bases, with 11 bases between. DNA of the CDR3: TGTGCCAGCAGTGCCCTGACAGTCTACAATGAGCAGTTCTTC. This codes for CASSALTVYNEQFF.

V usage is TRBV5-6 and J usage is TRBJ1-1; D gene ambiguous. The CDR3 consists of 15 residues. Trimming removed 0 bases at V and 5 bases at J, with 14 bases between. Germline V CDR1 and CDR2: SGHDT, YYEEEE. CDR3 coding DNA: TGTGCCAGCAGCTTGGGGGCGTCCTCGGGGACTGAAGCTTTCTTT. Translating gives CASSLGASSGTEAFF.

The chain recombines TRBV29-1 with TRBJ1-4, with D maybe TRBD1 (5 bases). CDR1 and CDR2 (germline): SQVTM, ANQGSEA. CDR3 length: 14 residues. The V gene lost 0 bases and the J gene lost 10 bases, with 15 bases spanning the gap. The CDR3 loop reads CSVEDRKGQGKLFF. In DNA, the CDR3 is TGCAGCGTTGAAGATCGGAAGGGTCAGGGAAAACTGTTTTTT.

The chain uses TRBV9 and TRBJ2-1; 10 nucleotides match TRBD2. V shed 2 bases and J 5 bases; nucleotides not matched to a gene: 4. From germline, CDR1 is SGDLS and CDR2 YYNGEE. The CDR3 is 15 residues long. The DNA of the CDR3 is TGTGCCAGCAGCGTCGGGACTAGCGCAGACAATGAGCAGTTCTTC. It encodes CASSVGTSADNEQFF.

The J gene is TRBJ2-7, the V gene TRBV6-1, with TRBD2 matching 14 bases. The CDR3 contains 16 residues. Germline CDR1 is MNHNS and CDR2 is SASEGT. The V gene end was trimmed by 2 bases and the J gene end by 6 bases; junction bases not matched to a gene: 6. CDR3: CASSELGLAGVSEQYF. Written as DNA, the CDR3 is TGTGCCAGCAGTGAATTGGGACTAGCGGGAGTATCCGAGCAGTACTTC.

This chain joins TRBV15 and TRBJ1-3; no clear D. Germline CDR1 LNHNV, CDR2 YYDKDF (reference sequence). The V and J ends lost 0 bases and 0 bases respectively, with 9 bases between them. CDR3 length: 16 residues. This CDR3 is CATSRDGGSSGNTIYF. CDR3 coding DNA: TGTGCCACCAGCAGAGATGGCGGGAGCTCTGGAAACACCATATATTTT. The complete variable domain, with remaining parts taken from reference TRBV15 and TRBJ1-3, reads DAMVIQNPRYQVTQFGKPVTLSCSQTLNHNVMYWYQQKSSQAPKLLFHYYDKDFNNEADTPDNFQSRRPNTSFCFLDIRSPGLGDTAMYLCATSRDGGSSGNTIYFGEGSWLTVV.

CDR3 nucleotide sequence: TGTGCCAGTAGTCTACTAGCGGAATCCTACAATGAGCAGTTCTTC. This codes for CASSLLAESYNEQFF. The J gene is TRBJ2-1, the V gene TRBV19; 8 bases align to TRBD2. The germline V gene encodes CDR1 LNHDA and CDR2 SQIVND (reference sequence). The CDR3 is 15 residues long. The trim removed 5 bases at V and 1 base at J, leaving 4 bases unmatched.

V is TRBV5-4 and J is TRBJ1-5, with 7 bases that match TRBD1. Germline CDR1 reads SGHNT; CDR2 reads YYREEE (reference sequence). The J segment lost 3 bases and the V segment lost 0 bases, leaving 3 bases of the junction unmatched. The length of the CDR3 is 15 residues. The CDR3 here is CASSLGGTDNQPQHF. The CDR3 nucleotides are TGTGCCAGCAGCTTGGGAGGGACAGACAATCAGCCCCAGCATTTT.

The CDR3 region is CASSSRDKSYEQYF. The CDR3, as DNA: TGTGCCAGCAGCTCCCGGGACAAGTCCTACGAGCAGTACTTC. The V and J genes are TRBV7-9 and TRBJ2-7, with D possibly TRBD1 on 6 matching bases. Germline V gene sequence: CDR1 SEHNR, CDR2 FQNEAQ (reference sequence). V dropped 4 bases and J dropped 1 base, with 11 bases sitting between them. The CDR3 is 14 amino acids.

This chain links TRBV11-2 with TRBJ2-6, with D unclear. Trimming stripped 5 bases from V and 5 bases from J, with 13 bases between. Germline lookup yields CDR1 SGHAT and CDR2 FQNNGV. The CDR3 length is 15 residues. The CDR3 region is CASSIYSPRANVLTF. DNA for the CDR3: TGTGCCAGCAGCATCTACTCACCTAGGGCCAACGTCCTGACTTTC.

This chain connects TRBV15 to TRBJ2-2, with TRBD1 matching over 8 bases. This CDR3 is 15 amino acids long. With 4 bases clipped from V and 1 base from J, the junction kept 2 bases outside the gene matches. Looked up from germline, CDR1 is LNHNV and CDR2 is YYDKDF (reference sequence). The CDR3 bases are TGTGCCACCAGCATGGACAGGGTGAACACCGGGGAGCTGTTTTTT. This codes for CATSMDRVNTGELFF. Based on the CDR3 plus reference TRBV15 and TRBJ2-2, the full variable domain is DAMVIQNPRYQVTQFGKPVTLSCSQTLNHNVMYWYQQKSSQAPKLLFHYYDKDFNNEADTPDNFQSRRPNTSFCFLDIRSPGLGDTAMYLCATSMDRVNTGELFFGEGSRLTVL.

The CDR3 protein is CASSHRYDGNQPQHF. The CDR3 coding sequence is TGCGCCAGCAGCCATCGATACGACGGGAATCAGCCCCAGCATTTT. The chain links TRBV4-3 to TRBJ1-5; unclear D gene. This CDR3 region has 15 residues. Trimming took off 3 bases at V and 4 bases at J, with 13 bases between the two ends. The germline V gene encodes CDR1 LGHNA and CDR2 YSLEER.

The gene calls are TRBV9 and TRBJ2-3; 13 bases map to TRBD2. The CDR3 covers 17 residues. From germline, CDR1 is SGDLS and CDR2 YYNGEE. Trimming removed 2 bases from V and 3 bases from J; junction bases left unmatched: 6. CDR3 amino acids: CASSVSGLAGETDTQYF. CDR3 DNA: TGTGCCAGCAGCGTTAGCGGACTAGCGGGAGAAACAGATACGCAGTATTTT.

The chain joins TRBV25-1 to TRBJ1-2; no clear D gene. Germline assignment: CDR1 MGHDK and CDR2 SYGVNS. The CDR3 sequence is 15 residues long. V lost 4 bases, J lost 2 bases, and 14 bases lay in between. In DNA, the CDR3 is TGTGCCAGCAGTGCTCCCGTGACGGGGAACTATGGCTACACCTTC. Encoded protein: CASSAPVTGNYGYTF.